The source of this T cell receptor beta chain is a study of CD8 T cells in Susac syndrome. Controls were age- and sex-matched healthy donors. RNA, at about 0.5 to 1 ug, was reverse transcribed with random hexamers. Multiplex PCR with immunoSEQ amplified the TCR beta CDR3 across 54 Vbeta and 13 Jbeta. TCRdb re-called the immunoSEQ multiplex PCR reads through MiXCR, storing one row per CDR3 protein. Seen here are some 120,000 distinct CDR3 sequences, around 94% observed once, and the top ten hold roughly 0.087%. J was trimmed by 2 bases and V by 0 bases; bases with no gene match: 4. The length of the CDR3 is 16 residues. In germline, CDR1 is SGHVS, CDR2 FNYEAQ.

The chain carries TRBV7-6 and TRBJ2-1; TRBD2 matches at 7 bases. Sample: CD4+ T cells from PBMCs. This clonotype was sampled from a human donor in good health. The CDR3 here is CASSLALLAAYNEQFF. In nucleotides, the CDR3 is TGTGCCAGCAGCTTAGCGCTCCTAGCGGCCTACAATGAGCAGTTCTTC.